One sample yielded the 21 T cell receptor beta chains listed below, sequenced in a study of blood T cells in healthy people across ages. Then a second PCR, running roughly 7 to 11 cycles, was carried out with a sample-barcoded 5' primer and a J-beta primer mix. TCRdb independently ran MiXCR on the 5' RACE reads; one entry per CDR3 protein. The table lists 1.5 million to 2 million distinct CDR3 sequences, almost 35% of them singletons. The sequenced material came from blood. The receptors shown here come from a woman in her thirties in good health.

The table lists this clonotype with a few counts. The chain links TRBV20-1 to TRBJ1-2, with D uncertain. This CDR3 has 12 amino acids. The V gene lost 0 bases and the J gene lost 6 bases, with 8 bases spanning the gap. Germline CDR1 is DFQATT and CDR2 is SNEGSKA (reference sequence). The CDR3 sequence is CSARDPSNGYTF. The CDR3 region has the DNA TGCAGTGCTAGAGATCCCTCTAATGGCTACACCTTC.

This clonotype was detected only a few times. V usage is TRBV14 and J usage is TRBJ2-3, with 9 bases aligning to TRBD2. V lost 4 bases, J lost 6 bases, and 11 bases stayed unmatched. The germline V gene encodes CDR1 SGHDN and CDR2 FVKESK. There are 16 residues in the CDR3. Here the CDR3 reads CASSPLGGGAFDTQYF. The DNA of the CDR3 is TGTGCCAGCAGCCCGCTGGGCGGGGGGGCCTTTGATACGCAGTATTTT.

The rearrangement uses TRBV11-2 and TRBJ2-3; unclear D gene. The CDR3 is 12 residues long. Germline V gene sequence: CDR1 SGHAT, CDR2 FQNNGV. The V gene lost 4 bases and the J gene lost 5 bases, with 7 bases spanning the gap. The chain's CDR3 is CASSSNQDTQYF. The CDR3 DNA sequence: TGTGCCAGCAGCTCAAACCAAGATACGCAGTATTTT.

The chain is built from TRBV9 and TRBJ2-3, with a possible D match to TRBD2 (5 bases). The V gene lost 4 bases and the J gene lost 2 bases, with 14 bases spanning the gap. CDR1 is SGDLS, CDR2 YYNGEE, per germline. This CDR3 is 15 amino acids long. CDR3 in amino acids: CASSSAAENTDTQYF. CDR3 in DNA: TGTGCCAGCAGCTCTGCAGCGGAGAACACAGATACGCAGTATTTT.

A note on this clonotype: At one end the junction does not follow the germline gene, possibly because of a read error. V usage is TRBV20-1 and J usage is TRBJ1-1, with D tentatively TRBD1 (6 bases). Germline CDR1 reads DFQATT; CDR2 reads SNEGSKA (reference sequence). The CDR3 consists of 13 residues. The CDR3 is CSANRDIFTGAFF. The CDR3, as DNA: TGCAGTGCCAACCGGGACATATTTACTGGAGCTTTCTTT.

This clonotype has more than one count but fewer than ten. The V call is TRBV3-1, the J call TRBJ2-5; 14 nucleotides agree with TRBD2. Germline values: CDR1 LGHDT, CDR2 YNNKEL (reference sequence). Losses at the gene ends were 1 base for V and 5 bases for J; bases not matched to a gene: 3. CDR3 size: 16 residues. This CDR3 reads CASSQGLAGGLETQYF. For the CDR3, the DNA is TGTGCCAGCAGCCAAGGACTAGCGGGGGGGCTGGAGACCCAGTACTTC.

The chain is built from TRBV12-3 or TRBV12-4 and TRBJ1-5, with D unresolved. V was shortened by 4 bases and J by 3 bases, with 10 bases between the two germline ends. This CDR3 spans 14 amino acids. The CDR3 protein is CASSSRRLNQPQHF. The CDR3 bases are TGTGCCAGCAGTTCACGACGGCTCAATCAGCCCCAGCATTTT.

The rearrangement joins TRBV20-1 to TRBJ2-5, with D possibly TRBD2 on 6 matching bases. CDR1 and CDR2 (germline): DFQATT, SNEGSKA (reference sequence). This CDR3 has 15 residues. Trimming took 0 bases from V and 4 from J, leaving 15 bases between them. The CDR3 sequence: CSARDPPLASETQYF. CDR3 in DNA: TGCAGTGCTAGAGATCCCCCACTAGCATCAGAGACCCAGTACTTC.

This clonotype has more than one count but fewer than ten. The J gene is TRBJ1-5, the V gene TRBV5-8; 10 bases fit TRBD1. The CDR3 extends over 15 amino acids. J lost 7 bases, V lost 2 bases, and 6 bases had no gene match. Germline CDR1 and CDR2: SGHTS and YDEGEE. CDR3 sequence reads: CASSFRDRGFQPQHF. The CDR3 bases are TGTGCCAGCAGCTTTCGGGACAGGGGTTTCCAGCCCCAGCATTTT.

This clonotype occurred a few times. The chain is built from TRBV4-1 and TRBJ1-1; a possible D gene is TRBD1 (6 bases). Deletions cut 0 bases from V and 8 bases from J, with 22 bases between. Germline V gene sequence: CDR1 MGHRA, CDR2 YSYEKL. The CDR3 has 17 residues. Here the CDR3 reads CASSQDFGGLTRLEAFF. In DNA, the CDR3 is TGCGCCAGCAGCCAAGATTTCGGGGGGCTGACAAGGCTCGAAGCTTTCTTT.

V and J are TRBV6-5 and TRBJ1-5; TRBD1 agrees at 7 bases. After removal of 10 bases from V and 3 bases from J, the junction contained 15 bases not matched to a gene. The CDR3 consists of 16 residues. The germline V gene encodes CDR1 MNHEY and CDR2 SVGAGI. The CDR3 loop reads CANRPTTGTSNQPQHF. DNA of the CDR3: TGTGCCAACAGACCAACGACAGGGACCTCCAATCAGCCCCAGCATTTT.

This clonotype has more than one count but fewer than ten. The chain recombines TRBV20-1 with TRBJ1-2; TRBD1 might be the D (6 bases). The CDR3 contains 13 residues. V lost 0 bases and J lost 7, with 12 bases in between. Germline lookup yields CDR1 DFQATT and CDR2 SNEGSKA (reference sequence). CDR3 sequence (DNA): TGCAGTGCTAGAGATATCGTGACAGGTGGCTACACCTTC. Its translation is CSARDIVTGGYTF.

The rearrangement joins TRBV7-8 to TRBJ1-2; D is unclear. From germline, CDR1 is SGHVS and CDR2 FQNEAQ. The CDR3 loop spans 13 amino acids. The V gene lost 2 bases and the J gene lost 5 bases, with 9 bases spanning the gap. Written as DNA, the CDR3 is TGTGCCAGCAGCTTAACCGACACTTATGGCTACACCTTC. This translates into CASSLTDTYGYTF. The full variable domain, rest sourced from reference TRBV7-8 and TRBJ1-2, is GAGVSQSPRYKVAKRGQDVALRCDPISGHVSLFWYQQALGQGPEFLTYFQNEAQLDKSGLPSDRFFAERPEGSVSTLKIQRTQQEDSAVYLCASSLTDTYGYTFGSGTRLTVV.

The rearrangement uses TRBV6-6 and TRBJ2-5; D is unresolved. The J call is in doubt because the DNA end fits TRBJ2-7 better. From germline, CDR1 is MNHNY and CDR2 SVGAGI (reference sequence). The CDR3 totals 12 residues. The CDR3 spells CASSSTPLEQYF. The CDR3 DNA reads TGTGCCAGCAGTTCAACCCCCCTCGAGCAGTACTTC.

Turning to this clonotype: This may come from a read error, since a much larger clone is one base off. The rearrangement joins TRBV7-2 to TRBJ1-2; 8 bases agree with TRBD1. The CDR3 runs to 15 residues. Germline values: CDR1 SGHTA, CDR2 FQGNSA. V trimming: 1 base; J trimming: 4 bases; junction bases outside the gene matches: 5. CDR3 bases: TGTGCCAGCAGCTTAGAAGCGACAGGGGCCTATGGCTACACCTTC. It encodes CASSLEATGAYGYTF. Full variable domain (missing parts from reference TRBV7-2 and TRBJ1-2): GAGVSQSPSNKVTEKGKDVELRCDPISGHTALYWYRQSLGQGLEFLIYFQGNSAPDKSGLPSDRFSAERTGGSVSTLTIQRTQQEDSAVYLCASSLEATGAYGYTFGSGTRLTVV.

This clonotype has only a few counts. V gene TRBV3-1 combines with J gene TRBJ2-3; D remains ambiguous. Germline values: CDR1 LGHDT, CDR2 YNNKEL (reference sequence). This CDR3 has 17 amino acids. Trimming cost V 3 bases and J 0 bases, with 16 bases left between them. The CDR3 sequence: CASSHLHSDSSTDTQYF. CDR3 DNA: TGTGCCAGCAGCCATCTCCACTCAGATTCTAGCACAGATACGCAGTATTTT.

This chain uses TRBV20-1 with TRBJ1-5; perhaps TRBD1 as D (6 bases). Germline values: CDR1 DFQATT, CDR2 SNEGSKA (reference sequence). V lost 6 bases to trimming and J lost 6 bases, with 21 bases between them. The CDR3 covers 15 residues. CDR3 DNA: TGCAGTGCGAGAAAGCCACCAGGGGTAACTCAGCCCCAGCATTTT. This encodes CSARKPPGVTQPQHF.

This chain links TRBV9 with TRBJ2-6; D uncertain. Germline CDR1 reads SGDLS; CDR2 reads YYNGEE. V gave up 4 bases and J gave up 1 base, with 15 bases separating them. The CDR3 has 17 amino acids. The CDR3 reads CASSPPGVRSGANVLTF. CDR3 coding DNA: TGTGCCAGCAGCCCCCCCGGTGTGAGGTCTGGGGCCAACGTCCTGACTTTC.

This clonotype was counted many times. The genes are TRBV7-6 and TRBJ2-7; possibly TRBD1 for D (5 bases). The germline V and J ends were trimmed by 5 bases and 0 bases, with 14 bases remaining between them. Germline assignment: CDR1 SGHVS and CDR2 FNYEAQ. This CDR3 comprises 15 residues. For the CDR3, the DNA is TGTGCCAGCAGCCTCCAGGGTTACAGCTCCTACGAGCAGTACTTC. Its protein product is CASSLQGYSSYEQYF. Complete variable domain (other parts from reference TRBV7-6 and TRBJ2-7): GAGVSQSPRYKVTKRGQDVALRCDPISGHVSLYWYRQALGQGPEFLTYFNYEAQQDKSGLPNDRFSAERPEGSISTLTIQRTEQRDSAMYRCASSLQGYSSYEQYFGPGTRLTVT.

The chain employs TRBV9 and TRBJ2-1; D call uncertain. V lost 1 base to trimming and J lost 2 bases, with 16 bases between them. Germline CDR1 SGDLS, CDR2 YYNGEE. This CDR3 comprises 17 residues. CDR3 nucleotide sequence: TGTGCCAGCAGCGTATGGCCCCGCGGAGACACCTACAATGAGCAGTTCTTC. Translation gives CASSVWPRGDTYNEQFF.

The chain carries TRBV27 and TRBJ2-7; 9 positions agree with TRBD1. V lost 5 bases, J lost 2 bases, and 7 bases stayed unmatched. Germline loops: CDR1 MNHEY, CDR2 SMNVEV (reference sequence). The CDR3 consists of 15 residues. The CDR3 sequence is CASSRTGVGAYEQYF. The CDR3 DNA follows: TGTGCCAGCAGTAGGACAGGGGTCGGGGCCTACGAGCAGTACTTC.